The clone carrying this T cell receptor (beta chain) was seen a handful of times. The germline V gene encodes CDR1 MNHEY and CDR2 SMNVEV (reference sequence). J gave up 4 bases and V 4 bases, and 3 bases lay outside the gene matches. CDR3 length: 13 residues. It was with a sample-barcoded 5' primer and a J-beta primer mix that a second PCR of roughly 6 to 12 cycles was run. MiXCR, run by TCRdb on the 5' RACE reads, gives a single entry per CDR3 protein. The data contain about 940,000 distinct CDR3 sequences, approximately 49% of them singletons. The entry originates in a study of blood T cells in healthy people across ages.

The rearrangement links TRBV27 to TRBJ1-2, with TRBD1 matching 7 bases. The receptor was isolated from a man aged 30 to 39 in good health. The sequenced sample was blood. In nucleotides, the CDR3 is TGTGCCAGCAGTTATAGACAGGGCTATGGCTACACCTTC. It specifies CASSYRQGYGYTF.